The rows below give T cell receptor beta chains drawn from one sample of a study of blood T cell repertoires in COVID-19. Sequencing used immunoSEQ multiplex PCR; TCRdb keeps in-frame clones, though not all of them. The table has 160,000 or so clones, around 84% seen once. Specimen: PBMCs or T cells enriched from blood (not recorded which). The receptor source for this set is a woman aged 50 to 60 who had recovered from COVID-19. The CDR3 runs from the conserved cysteine through the conserved F or W. Each record gives: J gene, clone size, V gene, D gene, CDR3 protein, CDR3 DNA. A D gene is named only where the DNA matches it firmly. A clone size is listed for some rows: how often the clone was seen (once, few, many), or a class if it is expanded.

TRBJ1-1	.	TRBV28	TRBD1	CASSLQGAEAFF	TGTGCCAGCAGTTTACAGGGGGCTGAAGCTTTCTTT
TRBJ2-3	.	TRBV28	TRBD2	CATRTSVSTDTQYF	TGTGCCACCCGGACTAGCGTTAGCACAGATACGCAGTATTTT
TRBJ1-2	.	TRBV7-9	.	CASSLPPGGGYTF	TGTGCCAGCAGCTTACCCCCCGGGGGTGGCTACACCTTC
TRBJ2-1	.	TRBV2	TRBD1	CASSSRTGSNEQFF	TGTGCCAGCAGTTCTCGGACAGGCTCCAATGAGCAGTTCTTC
TRBJ1-1	.	TRBV9	.	CASSVGERNTEAFF	TGTGCCAGCAGCGTAGGAGAGAGGAACACTGAAGCTTTCTTT
TRBJ2-3	.	TRBV19	.	CASSGQAGMISTDTQYF	TGTGCCAGTAGTGGGCAAGCGGGTATGATAAGCACAGATACGCAGTATTTT
TRBJ1-4	.	TRBV27	TRBD1	CASRTGSANEKLFF	TGTGCCAGCAGGACAGGGTCGGCTAATGAAAAACTGTTTTTT
TRBJ1-4	.	TRBV5-1	.	CASSPGYGNEKLFF	TGCGCCAGCAGCCCGGGGTACGGCAACGAAAAACTGTTTTTT
TRBJ1-5	few	TRBV4-3	.	CASSQEWTEPQPQHF	TGCGCCAGCAGCCAAGAGTGGACAGAACCACAGCCCCAGCATTTT
TRBJ1-4	.	TRBV28	.	CATAPGTLNEKLFF	TGTGCCACTGCGCCCGGGACACTTAATGAAAAACTGTTTTTT
TRBJ2-2	.	TRBV5-5	.	CASSLKAGPTGELFF	TGTGCCAGCAGCTTAAAGGCAGGTCCCACCGGGGAGCTGTTTTTT
TRBJ2-4	.	TRBV5-6	TRBD1	CASSSRSRTGLQYF	TGTGCCAGCAGCTCCCGTTCCAGGACAGGGCTTCAGTACTTC
TRBJ1-1	.	TRBV18	TRBD1	CASSPRTGKAFF	TGTGCCAGCTCACCGAGGACAGGAAAAGCTTTCTTT
TRBJ1-2	.	TRBV2	TRBD1	CASSENRGNYGYTF	TGTGCCAGCAGTGAGAACAGGGGGAACTATGGCTACACCTTC
TRBJ2-3	.	TRBV11-2	.	CASSSLPPGGSSTDTQYF	TGTGCCAGCAGCTCACTCCCCCCGGGGGGCTCGTCCACAGATACGCAGTATTTT
TRBJ2-3	.	TRBV7-6	.	CASSLAGILSGTQYF	TGTGCCAGCAGCTTAGCGGGAATATTGAGCGGTACGCAGTATTTT
TRBJ2-6	.	TRBV21-1	.	CASSKGAPGANVLTF	TGTGCCAGCAGCAAAGGCGCACCTGGGGCCAACGTCCTGACTTTC
TRBJ1-1	.	TRBV10-2	.	CASSDRRSEAFF	TGCGCCAGCAGCGACCGCAGGTCTGAAGCTTTCTTT